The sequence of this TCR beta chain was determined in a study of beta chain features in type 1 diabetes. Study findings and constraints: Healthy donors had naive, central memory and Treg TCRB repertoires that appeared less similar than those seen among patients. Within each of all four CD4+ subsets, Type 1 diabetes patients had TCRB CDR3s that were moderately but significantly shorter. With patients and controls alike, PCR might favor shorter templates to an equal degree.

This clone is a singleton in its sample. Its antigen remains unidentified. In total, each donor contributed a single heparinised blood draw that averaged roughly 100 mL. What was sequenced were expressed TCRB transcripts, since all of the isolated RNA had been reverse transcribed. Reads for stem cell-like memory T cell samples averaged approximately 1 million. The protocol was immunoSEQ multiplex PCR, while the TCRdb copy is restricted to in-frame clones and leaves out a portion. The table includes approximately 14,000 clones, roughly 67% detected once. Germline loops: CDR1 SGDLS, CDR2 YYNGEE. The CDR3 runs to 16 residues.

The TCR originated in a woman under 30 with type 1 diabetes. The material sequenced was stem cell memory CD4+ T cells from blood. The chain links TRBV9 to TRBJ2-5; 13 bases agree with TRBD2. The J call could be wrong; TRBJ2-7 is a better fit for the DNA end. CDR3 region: CASSVMGLAGHDEQYF. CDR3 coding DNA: TGTGCCAGCAGCGTTATGGGACTAGCGGGGCACGACGAGCAGTACTTC.